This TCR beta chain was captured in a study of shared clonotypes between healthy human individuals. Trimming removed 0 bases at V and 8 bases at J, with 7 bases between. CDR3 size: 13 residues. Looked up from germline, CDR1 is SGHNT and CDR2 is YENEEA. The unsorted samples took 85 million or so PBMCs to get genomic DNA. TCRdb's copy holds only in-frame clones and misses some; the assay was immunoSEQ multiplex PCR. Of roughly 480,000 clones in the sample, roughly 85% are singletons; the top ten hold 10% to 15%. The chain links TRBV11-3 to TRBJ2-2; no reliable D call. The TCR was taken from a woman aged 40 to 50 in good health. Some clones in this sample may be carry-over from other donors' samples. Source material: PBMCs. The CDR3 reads CASSLERTGELFF. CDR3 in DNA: TGTGCCAGCAGCTTAGAGCGAACAGGGGAGCTGTTTTTT.